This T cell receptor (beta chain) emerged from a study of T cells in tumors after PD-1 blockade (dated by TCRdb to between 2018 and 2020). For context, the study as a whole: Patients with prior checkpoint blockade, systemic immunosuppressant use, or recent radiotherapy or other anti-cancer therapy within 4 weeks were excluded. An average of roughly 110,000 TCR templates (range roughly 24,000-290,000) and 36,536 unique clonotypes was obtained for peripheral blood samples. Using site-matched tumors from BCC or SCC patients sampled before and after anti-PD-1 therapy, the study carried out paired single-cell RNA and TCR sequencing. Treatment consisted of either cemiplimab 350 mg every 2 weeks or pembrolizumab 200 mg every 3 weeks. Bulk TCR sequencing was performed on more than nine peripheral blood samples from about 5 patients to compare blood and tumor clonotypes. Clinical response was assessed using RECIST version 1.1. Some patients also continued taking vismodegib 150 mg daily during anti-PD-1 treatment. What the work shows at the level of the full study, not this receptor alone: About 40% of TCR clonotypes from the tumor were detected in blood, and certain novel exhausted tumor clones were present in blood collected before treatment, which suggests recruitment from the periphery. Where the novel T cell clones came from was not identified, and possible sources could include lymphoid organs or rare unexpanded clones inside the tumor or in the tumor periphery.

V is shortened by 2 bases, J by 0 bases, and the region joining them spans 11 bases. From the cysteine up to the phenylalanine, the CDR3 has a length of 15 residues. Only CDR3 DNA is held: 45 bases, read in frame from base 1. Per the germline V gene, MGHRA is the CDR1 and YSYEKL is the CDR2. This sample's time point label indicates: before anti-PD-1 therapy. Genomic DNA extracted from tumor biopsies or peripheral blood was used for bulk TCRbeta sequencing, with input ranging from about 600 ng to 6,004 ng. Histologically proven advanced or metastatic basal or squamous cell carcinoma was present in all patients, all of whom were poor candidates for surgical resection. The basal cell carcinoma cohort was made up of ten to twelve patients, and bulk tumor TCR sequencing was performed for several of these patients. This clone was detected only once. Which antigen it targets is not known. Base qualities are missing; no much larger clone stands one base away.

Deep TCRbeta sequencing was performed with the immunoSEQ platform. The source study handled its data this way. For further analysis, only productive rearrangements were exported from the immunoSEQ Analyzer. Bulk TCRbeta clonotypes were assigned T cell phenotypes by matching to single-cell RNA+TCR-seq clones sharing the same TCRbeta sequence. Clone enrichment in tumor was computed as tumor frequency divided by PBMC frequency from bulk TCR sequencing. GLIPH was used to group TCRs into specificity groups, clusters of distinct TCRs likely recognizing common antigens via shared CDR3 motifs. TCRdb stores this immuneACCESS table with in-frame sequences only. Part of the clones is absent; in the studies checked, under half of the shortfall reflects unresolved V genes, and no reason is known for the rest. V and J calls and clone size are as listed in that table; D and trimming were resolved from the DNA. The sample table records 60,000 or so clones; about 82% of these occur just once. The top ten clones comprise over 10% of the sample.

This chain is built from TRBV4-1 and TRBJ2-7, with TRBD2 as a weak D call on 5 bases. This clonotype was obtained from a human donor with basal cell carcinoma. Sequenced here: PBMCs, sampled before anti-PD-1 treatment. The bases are TGCGCCAGCAGCCAACAAAGCGGCCTCTCCTACGAGCAGTACTTC. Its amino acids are CASSQQSGLSYEQYF.